This T cell receptor beta chain was obtained from a study of blood T cell repertoires in COVID-19. Whole-study context: In each case, the material was cDNA or gDNA derived from T cells, B-cell-depleted T cells, or PBMCs.

As handled by the study authors: Reference gene primer amplification gave nucleated cell count estimates. TCRdb keeps only in-frame clones here, not all; method: immunoSEQ multiplex PCR. V and J calls plus clone size are reproduced from that table; the DNA served to infer D and trimming. The sample holds some 200,000 clones, approximately 80% seen once. The sequence came from a human donor with acute or convalescent COVID-19. The donor label of this sample is uncertain. The specimen was peripheral blood.

The CDR3 loop is CSVAVYPTTMAGGPPGELFF. CDR3 nucleotide sequence: TGCAGCGTTGCCGTTTACCCCACCACTATGGCAGGGGGCCCGCCCGGGGAGCTGTTTTTT. The chain couples TRBV29-1 to TRBJ2-2, with TRBD1 matching 8 bases. The CDR3 consists of 20 residues. CDR1 is SQVTM and CDR2 is ANQGSEA in the germline V gene. V lost 4 bases to trimming and J lost 6 bases; unmatched junction nucleotides: 25.